Sequencing of this T cell receptor beta chain was carried out in a study of graft-versus-host responses after intestinal transplantation. Assay used: immunoSEQ multiplex PCR; TCRdb lists only in-frame clones, some missing. The table records about 90,000 clones, roughly 87% of them present only once. This CDR3 is 18 amino acids long. Germline loops: CDR1 KGHSH, CDR2 LQKENI. With 2 bases clipped from V and 6 bases from J, the junction kept 13 bases outside the gene matches. In regard to this clone: Its antigen remains unidentified.

The chain carries TRBV18 and TRBJ2-1, with TRBD2 matching over 10 bases. Source: unstimulated CD8+ T cells sorted from spleen or lymph node cells, taken before intestinal transplant. The receptor's source is a human donor who received an intestinal transplant. CDR3 loop: CASSPGAVGSGGANEQFF. DNA of the CDR3: TGTGCCAGCTCACCAGGTGCTGTTGGGAGCGGGGGGGCCAATGAGCAGTTCTTC.